The sequence of this T cell receptor beta chain was determined in a study of control samples from healthy donors and cancer patients. Trimming removed 0 bases from V and 2 bases from J, with 12 bases in between. Germline V gene data show CDR1 as SGDLS and CDR2 as YYNGEE. CDR3 length: 15 amino acids. Here immunoSEQ multiplex PCR was the method, and the copy in TCRdb shows in-frame clones only, minus some. This table holds some 150,000 clones, 91% found once. The chain uses TRBV9 and TRBJ2-7, with D possibly TRBD1 on 5 matching bases. The specimen was blood. This sequence was found in a man younger than 35 in good health. CDR3 amino acids: CASSVAPGPTYEQYF. The DNA of the CDR3 is TGTGCCAGCAGCGTAGCTCCAGGGCCCACCTACGAGCAGTACTTC.